This TCR beta chain was found in a study of breast tumors, draining lymph nodes, adjacent tissues. Overall study results and limits: Findings are consistent with lymph node origin and intratumoral expansion of most tumor T cells.

TCRdb re-called the multiplex PCR reads through MiXCR, storing one row per CDR3 protein. The data contain some 120,000 distinct CDR3 sequences, 20% of them singletons. V was pared by 3 bases and J by 6 bases, with 12 bases between. Germline V gene lookup returns CDR1 GTSNPN and CDR2 SVGIG (reference sequence). The CDR3 has 13 residues. Axillary draining lymph nodes of breast cancer patients supplied the node samples. Worth noting for this clonotype: Its antigen is undetermined.

The genes are TRBV30 and TRBJ2-1; tentatively, D is TRBD2 (6 bases). The source material was axillary lymph node tissue. This TCR derives from a female donor with breast cancer. Some clones in this sample may be carry-over from other donors' samples. The DNA for the CDR3 is TGTGCCTGGAGCCTAACGGGACTCAATGAGCAGTTCTTC. The encoded protein is CAWSLTGLNEQFF.